This entry concerns a single TCR beta chain. The method was immunoSEQ multiplex PCR; TCRdb's version includes in-frame clones alone and lacks a portion of them. The table shows about 240,000 clones, with about 73% occurring only once. This entry belongs to a study of blood T cell repertoires in COVID-19. The CDR3 is 16 amino acids. Sequences were obtained from peripheral blood. The sequence was obtained from a woman of 80 years or more with acute or convalescent COVID-19. The chain has TRBV12-2 and TRBJ2-1; the D call in the table, TRBD1, was not verified against the DNA. TRBV12-2 is flagged as a pseudogene. In nucleotides, the CDR3 is TGTGCAAGTCGCTTAAGTAGGGACAGGGCGAACAATGAGCAGTTCTTC. Its translation: CASRLSRDRANNEQFF.